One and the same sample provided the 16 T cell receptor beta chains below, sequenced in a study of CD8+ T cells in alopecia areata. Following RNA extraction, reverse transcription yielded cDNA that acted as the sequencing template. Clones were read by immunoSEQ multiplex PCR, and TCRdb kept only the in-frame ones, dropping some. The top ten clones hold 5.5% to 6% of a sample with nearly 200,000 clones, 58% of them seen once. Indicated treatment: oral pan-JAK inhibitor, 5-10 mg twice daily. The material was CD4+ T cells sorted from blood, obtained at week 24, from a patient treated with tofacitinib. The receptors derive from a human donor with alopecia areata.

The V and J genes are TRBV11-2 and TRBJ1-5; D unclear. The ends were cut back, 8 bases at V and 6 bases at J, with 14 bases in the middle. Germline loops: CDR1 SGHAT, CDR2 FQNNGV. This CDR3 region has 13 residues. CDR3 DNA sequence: TGTGCCAGCTCGCCGGAAGCAGGTCAGCCCCAGCATTTT. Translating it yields CASSPEAGQPQHF.

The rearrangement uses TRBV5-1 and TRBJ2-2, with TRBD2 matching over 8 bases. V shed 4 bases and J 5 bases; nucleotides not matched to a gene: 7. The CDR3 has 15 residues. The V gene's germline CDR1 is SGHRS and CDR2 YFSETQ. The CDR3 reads CASSEGLVETGELFF. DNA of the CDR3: TGCGCCAGCAGCGAGGGACTAGTAGAGACCGGGGAGCTGTTTTTT.

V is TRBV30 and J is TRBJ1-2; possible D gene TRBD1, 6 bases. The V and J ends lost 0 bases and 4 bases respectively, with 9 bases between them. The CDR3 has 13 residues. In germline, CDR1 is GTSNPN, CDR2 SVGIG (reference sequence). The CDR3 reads CAWSVQTGYGYTF. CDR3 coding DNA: TGTGCCTGGAGTGTACAGACAGGCTATGGCTACACCTTC.

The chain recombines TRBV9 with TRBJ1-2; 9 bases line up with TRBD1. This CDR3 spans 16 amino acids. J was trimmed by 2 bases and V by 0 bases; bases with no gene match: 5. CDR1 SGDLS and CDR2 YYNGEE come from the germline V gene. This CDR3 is CASSVGPDRGNYGYTF. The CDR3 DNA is TGTGCCAGCAGCGTAGGGCCGGACAGGGGCAACTATGGCTACACCTTC.

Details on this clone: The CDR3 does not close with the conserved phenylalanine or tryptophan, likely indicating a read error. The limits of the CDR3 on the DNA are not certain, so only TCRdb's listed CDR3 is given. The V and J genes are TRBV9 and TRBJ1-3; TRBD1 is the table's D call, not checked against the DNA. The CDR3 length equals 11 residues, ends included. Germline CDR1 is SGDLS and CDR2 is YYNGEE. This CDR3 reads CASSVAGQGGR.

The CDR3 DNA reads as TGCGCCAGCAGCCTCCTAATTGGGGGGGGCTACACCTTC. Amino acids: CASSLLIGGGYTF. The chain has TRBV4-1 and TRBJ1-2, with D maybe TRBD1 (5 bases). The CDR3 spans 13 residues. The germline V gene encodes CDR1 MGHRA and CDR2 YSYEKL. Trimming pared 4 bases from V and 8 bases from J, leaving 14 bases between.

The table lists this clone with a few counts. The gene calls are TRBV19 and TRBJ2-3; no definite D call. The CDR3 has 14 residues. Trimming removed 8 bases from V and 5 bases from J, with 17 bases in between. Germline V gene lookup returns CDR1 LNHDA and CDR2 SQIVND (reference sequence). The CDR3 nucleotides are TGTGCCAGTGCCGACGGCCTCGGCGGAGATACGCAGTATTTT. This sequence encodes CASADGLGGDTQYF.

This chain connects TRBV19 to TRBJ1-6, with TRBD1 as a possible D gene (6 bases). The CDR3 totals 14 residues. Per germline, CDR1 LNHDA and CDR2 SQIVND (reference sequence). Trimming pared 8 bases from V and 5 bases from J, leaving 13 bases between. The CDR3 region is CASENRVNNSPLHF. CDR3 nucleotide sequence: TGTGCCAGTGAAAACAGGGTCAATAATTCACCCCTCCACTTT.

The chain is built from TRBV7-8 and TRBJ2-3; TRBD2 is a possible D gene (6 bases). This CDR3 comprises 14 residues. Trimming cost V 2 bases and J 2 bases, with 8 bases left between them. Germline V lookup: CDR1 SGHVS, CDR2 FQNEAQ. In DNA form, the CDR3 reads TGTGCCAGCAGCTTATCGCGGGACACAGATACGCAGTATTTT. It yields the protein CASSLSRDTDTQYF.

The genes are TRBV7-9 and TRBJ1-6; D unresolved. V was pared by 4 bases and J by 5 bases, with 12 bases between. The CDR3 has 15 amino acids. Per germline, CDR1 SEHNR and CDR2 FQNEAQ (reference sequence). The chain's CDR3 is CASSWGGGNNSPLHF. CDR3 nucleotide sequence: TGTGCCAGCAGCTGGGGAGGTGGGAATAATTCACCCCTCCACTTT.

The CDR3 reads CASSPPFDQETQYF. Written as DNA, the CDR3 is TGTGCCAGCTCACCACCATTTGACCAAGAGACCCAGTACTTC. V and J are TRBV18 and TRBJ2-5, with D uncertain. The CDR3 is 14 residues long. CDR1 is KGHSH, CDR2 LQKENI, per germline. V shed 0 bases and J shed 0 bases, with 5 bases lying between them.

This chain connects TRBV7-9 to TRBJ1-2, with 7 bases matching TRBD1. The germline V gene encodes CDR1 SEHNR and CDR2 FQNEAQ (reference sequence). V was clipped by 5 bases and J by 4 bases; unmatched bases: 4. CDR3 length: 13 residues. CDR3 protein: CASSPDRVYGYTF. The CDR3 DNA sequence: TGTGCCAGCAGCCCAGACAGGGTCTATGGCTACACCTTC.

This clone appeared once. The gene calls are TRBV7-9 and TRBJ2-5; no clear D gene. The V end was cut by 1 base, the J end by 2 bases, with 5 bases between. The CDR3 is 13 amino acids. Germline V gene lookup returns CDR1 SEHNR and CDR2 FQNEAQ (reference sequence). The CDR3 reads CASSLGIQETQYF. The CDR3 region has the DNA TGTGCCAGCAGCTTAGGAATTCAAGAGACCCAGTACTTC.

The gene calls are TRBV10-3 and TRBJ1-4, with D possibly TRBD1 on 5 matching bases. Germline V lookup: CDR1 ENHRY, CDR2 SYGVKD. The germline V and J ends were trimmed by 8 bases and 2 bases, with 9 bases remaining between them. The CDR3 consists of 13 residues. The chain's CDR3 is CAIGGTTNEKLFF. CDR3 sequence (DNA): TGTGCCATCGGAGGGACCACTAATGAAAAACTGTTTTTT.

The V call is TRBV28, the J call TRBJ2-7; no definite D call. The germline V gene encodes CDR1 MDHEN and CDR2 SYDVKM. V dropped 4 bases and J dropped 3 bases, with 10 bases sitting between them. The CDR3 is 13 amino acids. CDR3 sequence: CASSSGSSYEQYF. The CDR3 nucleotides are TGTGCCAGCAGTTCGGGCAGCAGCTACGAGCAGTACTTC.

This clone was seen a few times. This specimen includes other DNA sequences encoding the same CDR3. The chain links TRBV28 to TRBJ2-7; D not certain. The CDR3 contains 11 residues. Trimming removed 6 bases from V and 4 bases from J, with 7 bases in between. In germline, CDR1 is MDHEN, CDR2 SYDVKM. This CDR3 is CASSFSYEQYF. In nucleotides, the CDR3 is TGTGCCAGCAGCTTCTCGTACGAGCAGTACTTC.